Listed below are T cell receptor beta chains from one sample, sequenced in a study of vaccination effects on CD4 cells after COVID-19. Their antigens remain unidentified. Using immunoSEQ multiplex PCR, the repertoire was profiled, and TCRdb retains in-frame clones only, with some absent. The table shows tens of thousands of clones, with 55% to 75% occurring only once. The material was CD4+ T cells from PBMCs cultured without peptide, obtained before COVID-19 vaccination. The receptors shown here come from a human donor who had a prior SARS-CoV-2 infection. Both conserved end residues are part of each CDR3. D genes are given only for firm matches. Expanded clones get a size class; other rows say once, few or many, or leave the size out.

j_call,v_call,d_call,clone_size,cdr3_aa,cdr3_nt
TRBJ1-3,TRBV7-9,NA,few,CASSLVAGNTIYF,TGTGCCAGCAGCCTAGTCGCTGGAAACACCATATATTTT
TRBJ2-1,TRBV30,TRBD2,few,CAWTSGSSGQFF,TGTGCCTGGACTAGCGGGAGCAGCGGGCAGTTCTTC
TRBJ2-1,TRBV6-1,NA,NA,CASSEADWRDSYNEQFF,TGTGCCAGCAGTGAAGCGGACTGGCGCGATTCCTACAATGAGCAGTTCTTC
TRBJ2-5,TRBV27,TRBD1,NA,CASSGGTGVSQETQYF,TGTGCCAGCAGCGGTGGGACAGGGGTATCCCAAGAGACCCAGTACTTC
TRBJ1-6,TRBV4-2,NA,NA,CASSEGFGREVSPLHF,TGTGCCAGCAGCGAAGGATTCGGCAGGGAAGTTTCACCCCTCCACTTT
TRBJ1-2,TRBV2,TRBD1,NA,CAGGQGAPLDYGYTF,TGTGCCGGGGGACAGGGGGCCCCCCTCGACTATGGCTACACCTTC
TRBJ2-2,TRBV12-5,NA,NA,CASGWADYTGELFF,TGTGCTAGTGGTTGGGCTGATTACACCGGGGAGCTGTTTTTT
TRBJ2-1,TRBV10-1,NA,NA,CASSELGSESPGTSYNEQFF,TGCGCCAGCAGTGAGTTAGGTTCGGAAAGCCCCGGAACCTCCTACAATGAGCAGTTCTTC
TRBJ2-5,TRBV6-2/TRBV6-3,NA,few,CASSYYREGTQYF,TGTGCCAGCAGTTACTACAGGGAGGGGACCCAGTACTTC
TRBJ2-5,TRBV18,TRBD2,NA,CASSPSSGSRKTQYF,TGTGCCAGCTCACCGTCCAGCGGGAGTAGGAAGACCCAGTACTTC
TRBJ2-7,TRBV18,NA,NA,CASSPGFSYEQYF,TGTGCCAGCTCACCAGGGTTCTCCTACGAGCAGTACTTC
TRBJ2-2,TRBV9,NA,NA,CASTPRGFGELFF,TGTGCCAGCACCCCCCGGGGGTTCGGGGAGCTGTTTTTT
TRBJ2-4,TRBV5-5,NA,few,CASSFNSGNIQYF,TGTGCCAGCAGCTTCAATTCCGGTAACATTCAGTACTTC
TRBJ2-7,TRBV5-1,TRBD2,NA,CASSSQLAGEIEQYF,TGCGCCAGCAGCTCCCAACTAGCGGGAGAAATCGAGCAGTACTTC
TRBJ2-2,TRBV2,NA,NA,CASFNSRDGGELFF,TGTGCCAGCTTCAATTCCAGGGATGGCGGGGAGCTGTTTTTT
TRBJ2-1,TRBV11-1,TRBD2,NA,CASSKGLAGGNEQFF,TGTGCCAGCAGCAAAGGACTAGCGGGAGGCAATGAGCAGTTCTTC
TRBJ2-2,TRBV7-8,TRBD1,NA,CASSPRDRALTGELFF,TGTGCCAGCAGCCCAAGGGACAGGGCCCTCACCGGGGAGCTGTTTTTT
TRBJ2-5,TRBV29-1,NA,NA,CSVERQGGETQYF,TGCAGCGTTGAGCGTCAGGGAGGAGAGACCCAGTACTTC
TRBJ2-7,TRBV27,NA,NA,CASSLTPGVSIYEQYF,TGTGCCAGCAGTTTAACCCCTGGCGTCTCCATCTACGAGCAGTACTTC
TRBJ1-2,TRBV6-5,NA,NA,CASSYSTGSWISGYTF,TGTGCCAGCAGTTACTCTACAGGGTCCTGGATTTCTGGCTACACCTTC
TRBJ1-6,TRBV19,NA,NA,CAIKRGYSSYNSPLHF,TGTGCCATTAAACGGGGCTACAGCTCCTATAATTCACCCCTCCACTTT
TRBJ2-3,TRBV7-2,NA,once,CASSVQAKDTQYF,TGTGCCAGCAGCGTTCAAGCGAAGGATACGCAGTATTTT
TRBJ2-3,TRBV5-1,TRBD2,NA,CASSLAGGSADTQYF,TGCGCCAGCAGCTTGGCTGGCGGGAGCGCAGATACGCAGTATTTT
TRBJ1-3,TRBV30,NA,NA,CAWGGVGVGGNTIYF,TGTGCCTGGGGCGGGGTAGGGGTAGGCGGAAACACCATATATTTT
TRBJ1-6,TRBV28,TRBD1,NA,CASGNRGLAGSPLHF,TGTGCCAGCGGTAACAGGGGATTGGCAGGATCACCCCTCCACTTT
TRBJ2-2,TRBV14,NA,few,CASSQLGSTGELFF,TGTGCCAGCAGCCAATTAGGATCAACCGGGGAGCTGTTTTTT
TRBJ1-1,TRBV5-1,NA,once,CASSLMGGKTEAFF,TGCGCCAGCAGCTTGATGGGGGGAAAGACTGAAGCTTTCTTT
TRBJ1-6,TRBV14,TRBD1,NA,CASSHRIRQGDNSPLHF,TGTGCCAGCAGCCACAGAATTCGACAGGGGGATAATTCACCCCTCCACTTT
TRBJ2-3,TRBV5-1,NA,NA,CASSFTEPTDTQYF,TGCGCCAGCAGCTTTACGGAACCCACAGATACGCAGTATTTT
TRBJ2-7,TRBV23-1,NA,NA,CASSRADPQSWAYEQYF,TGCGCCAGCAGCCGAGCGGACCCCCAGTCTTGGGCCTACGAGCAGTACTTC
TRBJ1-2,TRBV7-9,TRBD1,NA,CASSLKGADGYTF,TGTGCCAGCAGCTTAAAGGGGGCGGATGGCTACACCTTC
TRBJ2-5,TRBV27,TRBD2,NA,CASSGTSGVGSQYF,TGTGCCAGCAGTGGGACTAGCGGGGTTGGGTCCCAGTACTTC
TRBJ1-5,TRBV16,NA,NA,CASSQSVGKSNQPQHF,TGTGCCAGCAGCCAATCGGTGGGGAAAAGCAATCAGCCCCAGCATTTT
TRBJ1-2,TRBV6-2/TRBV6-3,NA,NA,CASSYPDPAGYTF,TGTGCCAGCAGTTACCCTGATCCCGCCGGCTACACCTTC
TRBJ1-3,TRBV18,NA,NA,CASSPTGPGVFTLDSTIYF,TGTGCCAGCTCACCTACCGGCCCGGGGGTCTTCACGTTGGATAGCACCATATATTTT
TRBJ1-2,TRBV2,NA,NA,CATQGHSAYGYTF,TGTGCCACCCAGGGACACTCTGCCTATGGCTACACCTTC
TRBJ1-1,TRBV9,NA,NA,CASSVSSGRRVSEAFF,TGTGCCAGCAGCGTATCGTCGGGCAGGAGGGTTTCTGAAGCTTTCTTT
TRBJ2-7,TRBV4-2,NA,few,CASSPDRIGGVEQYF,TGTGCCAGCAGCCCCGATAGGATAGGGGGGGTTGAGCAGTACTTC
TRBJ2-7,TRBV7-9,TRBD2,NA,CASSLYGGSAYEQYF,TGTGCCAGCAGCTTATACGGCGGGAGCGCCTACGAGCAGTACTTC
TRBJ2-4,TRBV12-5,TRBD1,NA,CASGLAEGARGIQYF,TGTGCTAGTGGTTTGGCAGAGGGGGCTCGGGGCATTCAGTACTTC
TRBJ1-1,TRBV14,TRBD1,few,CASSQGFGTANWPWGDTEAFF,TGTGCCAGCAGCCAAGGGTTTGGGACAGCGAATTGGCCTTGGGGTGACACTGAAGCTTTCTTT
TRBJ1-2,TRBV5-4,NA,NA,CASSLGFRRAGYTF,TGTGCCAGCAGCTTGGGGTTCCGTCGGGCTGGCTACACCTTC
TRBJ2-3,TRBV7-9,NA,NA,CASRPSGDVKEYF,TGTGCCAGCAGGCCGAGTGGGGACGTTAAGGAGTATTTT
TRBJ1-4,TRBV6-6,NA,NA,CASSWAKGEKLFF,TGTGCCAGCAGTTGGGCGAAGGGGGAAAAACTGTTTTTT
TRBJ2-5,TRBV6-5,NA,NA,CASKRGHGETQYF,TGTGCCAGCAAACGGGGGCACGGCGAGACCCAGTACTTC
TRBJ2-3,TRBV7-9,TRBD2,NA,CASSPGTSGSTDTQYF,TGTGCCAGCAGCCCAGGGACTAGCGGGAGTACAGATACGCAGTATTTT
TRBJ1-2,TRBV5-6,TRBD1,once,CASSLWNRGTYGYTF,TGTGCCAGCAGCTTGTGGAACAGGGGAACTTATGGCTACACCTTC
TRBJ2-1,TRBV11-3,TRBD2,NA,CASSLDWSGGGNEQFF,TGTGCCAGCAGCTTAGATTGGTCGGGGGGAGGGAATGAGCAGTTCTTC
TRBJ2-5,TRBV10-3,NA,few,CAISGGEETQYF,TGTGCCATCAGCGGGGGAGAGGAGACCCAGTACTTC
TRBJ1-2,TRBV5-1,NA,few,CASSLRTNYGYTF,TGCGCCAGCAGCTTGAGGACTAACTATGGCTACACCTTC